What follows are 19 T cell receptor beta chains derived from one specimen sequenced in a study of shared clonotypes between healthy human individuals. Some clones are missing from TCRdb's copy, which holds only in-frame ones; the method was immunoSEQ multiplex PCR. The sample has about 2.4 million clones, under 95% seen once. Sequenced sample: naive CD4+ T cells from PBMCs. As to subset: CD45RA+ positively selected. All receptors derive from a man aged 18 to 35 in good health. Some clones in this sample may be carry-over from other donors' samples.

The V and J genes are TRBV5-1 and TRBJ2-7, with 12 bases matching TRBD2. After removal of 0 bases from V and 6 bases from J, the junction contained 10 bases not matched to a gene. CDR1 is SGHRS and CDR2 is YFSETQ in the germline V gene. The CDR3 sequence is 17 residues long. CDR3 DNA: TGCGCCAGCAGCTTGGCGTATGCTAGCGGGAGGGCGGGCGAGCAGTACTTC. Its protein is CASSLAYASGRAGEQYF.

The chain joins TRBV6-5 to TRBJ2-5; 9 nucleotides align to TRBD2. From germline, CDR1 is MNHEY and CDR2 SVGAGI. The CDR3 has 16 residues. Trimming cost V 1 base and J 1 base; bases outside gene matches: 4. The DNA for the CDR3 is TGTGCCAGCAGTTACTGGTCTAGCGGGACCCAAGAGACCCAGTACTTC. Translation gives CASSYWSSGTQETQYF.

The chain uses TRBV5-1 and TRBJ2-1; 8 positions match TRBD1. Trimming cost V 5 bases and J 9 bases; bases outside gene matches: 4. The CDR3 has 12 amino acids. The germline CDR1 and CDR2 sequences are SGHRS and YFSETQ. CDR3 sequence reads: CASSRQGIEQFF. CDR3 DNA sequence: TGCGCCAGCAGTCGACAGGGGATTGAGCAGTTCTTC.

This chain's CDR3 is CASSHFGGPEGGAFF. In DNA, the CDR3 is TGTGCCAGCAGCCATTTTGGGGGACCTGAGGGGGGAGCTTTCTTT. The gene calls are TRBV7-6 and TRBJ1-1; maybe TRBD1 (6 bases). Germline CDR1 and CDR2: SGHVS and FNYEAQ. This CDR3 comprises 15 residues. The V end lost 5 bases, the J end lost 10 bases, and 23 bases lay between the germline ends.

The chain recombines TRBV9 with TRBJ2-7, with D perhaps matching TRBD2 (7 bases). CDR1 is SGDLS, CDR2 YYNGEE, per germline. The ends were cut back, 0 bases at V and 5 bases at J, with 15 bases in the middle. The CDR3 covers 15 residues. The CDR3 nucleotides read TGTGCCAGCAGCGTAGAGGGGGGGCGCGGCCACGAGCAGTACTTC. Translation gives CASSVEGGRGHEQYF.

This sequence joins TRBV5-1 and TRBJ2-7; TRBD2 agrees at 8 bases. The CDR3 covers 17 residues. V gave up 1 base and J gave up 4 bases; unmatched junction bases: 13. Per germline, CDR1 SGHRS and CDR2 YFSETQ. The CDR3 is CASSLIADGRAAYEQYF. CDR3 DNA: TGCGCCAGCAGCTTGATAGCCGACGGGAGGGCCGCTTACGAGCAGTACTTC. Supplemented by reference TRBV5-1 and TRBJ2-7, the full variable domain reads KAGVTQTPRYLIKTRGQQVTLSCSPISGHRSVSWYQQTPGQGLQFLFEYFSETQRNKGNFPGRFSGRQFSNSRSEMNVSTLELGDSALYLCASSLIADGRAAYEQYFGPGTRLTVT.

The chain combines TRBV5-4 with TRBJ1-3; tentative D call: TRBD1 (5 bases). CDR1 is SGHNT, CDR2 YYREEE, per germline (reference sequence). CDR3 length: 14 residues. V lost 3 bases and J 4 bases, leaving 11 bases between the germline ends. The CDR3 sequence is CASSSGTAGNTIYF. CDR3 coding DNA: TGTGCCAGCAGCTCCGGGACGGCAGGAAACACCATATATTTT.

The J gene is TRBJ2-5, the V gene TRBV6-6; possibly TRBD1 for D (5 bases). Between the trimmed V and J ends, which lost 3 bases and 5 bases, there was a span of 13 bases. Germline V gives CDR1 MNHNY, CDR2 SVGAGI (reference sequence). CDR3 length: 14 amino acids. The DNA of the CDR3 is TGTGCCAGCAGTTATCCAGTTGCAGGGGAGACCCAGTACTTC. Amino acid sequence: CASSYPVAGETQYF.

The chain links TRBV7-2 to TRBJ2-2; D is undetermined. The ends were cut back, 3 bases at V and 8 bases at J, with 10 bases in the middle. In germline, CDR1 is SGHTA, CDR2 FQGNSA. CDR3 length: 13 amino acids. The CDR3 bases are TGTGCCAGCAGCTTGTTCCACGGAGGGGAGCTGTTTTTT. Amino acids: CASSLFHGGELFF. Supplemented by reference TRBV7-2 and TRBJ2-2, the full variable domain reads GAGVSQSPSNKVTEKGKDVELRCDPISGHTALYWYRQSLGQGLEFLIYFQGNSAPDKSGLPSDRFSAERTGGSVSTLTIQRTQQEDSAVYLCASSLFHGGELFFGEGSRLTVL.

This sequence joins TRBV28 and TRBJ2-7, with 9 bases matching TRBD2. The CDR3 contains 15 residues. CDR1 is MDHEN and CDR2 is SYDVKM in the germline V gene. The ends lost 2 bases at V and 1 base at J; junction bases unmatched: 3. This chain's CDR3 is CASSLIAGESYEQYF. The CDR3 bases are TGTGCCAGCAGTTTAATAGCGGGAGAGTCCTACGAGCAGTACTTC.

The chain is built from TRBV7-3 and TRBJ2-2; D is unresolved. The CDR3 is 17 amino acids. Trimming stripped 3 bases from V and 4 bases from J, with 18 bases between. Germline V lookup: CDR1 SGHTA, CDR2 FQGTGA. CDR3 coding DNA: TGTGCCAGCAGCTTGTCGGCAGCCCCCACACCCACCGGGGAGCTGTTTTTT. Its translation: CASSLSAAPTPTGELFF.

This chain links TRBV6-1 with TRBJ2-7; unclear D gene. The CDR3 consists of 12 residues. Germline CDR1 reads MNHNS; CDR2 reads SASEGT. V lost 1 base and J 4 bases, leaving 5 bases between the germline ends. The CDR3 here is CASSEEEYEQYF. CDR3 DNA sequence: TGTGCCAGCAGTGAAGAAGAGTACGAGCAGTACTTC.

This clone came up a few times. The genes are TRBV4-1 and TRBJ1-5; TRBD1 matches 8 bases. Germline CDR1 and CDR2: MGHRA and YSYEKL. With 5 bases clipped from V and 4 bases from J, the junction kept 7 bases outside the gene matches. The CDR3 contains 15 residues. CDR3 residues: CASSYTGGSNQPQHF. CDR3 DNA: TGCGCCAGCAGCTACACAGGGGGGAGTAATCAGCCCCAGCATTTT.

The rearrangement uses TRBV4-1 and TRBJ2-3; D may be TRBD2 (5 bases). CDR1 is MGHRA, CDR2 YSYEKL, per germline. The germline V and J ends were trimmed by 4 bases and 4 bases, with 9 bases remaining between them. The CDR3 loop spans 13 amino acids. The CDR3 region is CASSPHGADTQYF. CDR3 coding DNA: TGCGCCAGCAGCCCTCACGGGGCAGATACGCAGTATTTT.

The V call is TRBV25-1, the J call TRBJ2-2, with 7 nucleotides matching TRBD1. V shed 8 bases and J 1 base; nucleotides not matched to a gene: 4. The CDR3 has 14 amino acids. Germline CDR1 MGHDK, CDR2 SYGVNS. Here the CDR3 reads CASPGTENTGELFF. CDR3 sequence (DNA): TGTGCCAGCCCCGGGACAGAGAACACCGGGGAGCTGTTTTTT.

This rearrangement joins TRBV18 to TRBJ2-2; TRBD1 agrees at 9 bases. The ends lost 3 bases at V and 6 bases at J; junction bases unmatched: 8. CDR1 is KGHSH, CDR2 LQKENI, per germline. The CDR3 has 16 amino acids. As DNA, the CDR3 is TGTGCCAGCTCACCTAAGACGGGACAGGGATCCGGGGAGCTGTTTTTT. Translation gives CASSPKTGQGSGELFF.

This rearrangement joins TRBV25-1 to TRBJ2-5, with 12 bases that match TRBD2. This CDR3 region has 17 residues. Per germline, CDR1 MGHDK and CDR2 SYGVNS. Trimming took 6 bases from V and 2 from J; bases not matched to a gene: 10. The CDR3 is CASSVASGRAKQETQYF. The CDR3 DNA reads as TGTGCCAGCAGCGTGGCTAGCGGGAGGGCAAAACAAGAGACCCAGTACTTC. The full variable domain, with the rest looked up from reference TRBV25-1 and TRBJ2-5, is EADIYQTPRYLVIGTGKKITLECSQTMGHDKMYWYQQDPGMELHLIHYSYGVNSTEKGDLSSESTVSRIRTEHFPLTLESARPSHTSQYLCASSVASGRAKQETQYFGPGTRLLVL.

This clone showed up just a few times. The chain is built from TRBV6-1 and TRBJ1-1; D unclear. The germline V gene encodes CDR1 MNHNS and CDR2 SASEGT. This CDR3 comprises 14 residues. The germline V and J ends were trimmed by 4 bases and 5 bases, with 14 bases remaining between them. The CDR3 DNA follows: TGTGCCAGCAGTGTTACGGCCTCGAATACTGAAGCTTTCTTT. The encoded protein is CASSVTASNTEAFF.

The CDR3 loop reads CASTSLASPEQFF. The CDR3 DNA is TGTGCCAGCACGTCGCTAGCGTCGCCGGAGCAGTTCTTC. The chain couples TRBV6-5 to TRBJ2-1, with a possible D match to TRBD2 (6 bases). Deletions cut 7 bases from V and 10 bases from J, with 17 bases between. CDR1 is MNHEY and CDR2 is SVGAGI in the germline V gene. CDR3 length: 13 amino acids.